The 21 T cell receptor beta chains below all came from one sample that was sequenced in a study of shared clonotypes between healthy human individuals. The assay was immunoSEQ multiplex PCR, and TCRdb's table has in-frame clones only and misses some. The sample lists over a million clones; 98% were seen once. The material sequenced was naive CD4+ T cells sorted from blood. As to subset: CD45RA+ positively selected. The receptors come from a man aged 30 to 39 in good health.

In this sample, this clone turned up once. V gene TRBV6-6 combines with J gene TRBJ2-7, with D possibly TRBD1 on 6 matching bases. The germline V gene has CDR1 MNHNY and CDR2 SVGAGI (reference sequence). V gave up 2 bases and J gave up 5 bases, with 13 bases separating them. The CDR3 runs 14 residues. CDR3 protein: CASSYGDNSNEQYF. The DNA of the CDR3 is TGTGCCAGCAGTTACGGGGACAATTCCAACGAGCAGTACTTC.

V usage is TRBV6-5 and J usage is TRBJ1-5; D not certain. Germline CDR1 reads MNHEY; CDR2 reads SVGAGI. The CDR3 is made up of 15 amino acids. V shed 6 bases and J shed 0 bases, with 12 bases lying between them. The CDR3, as DNA: TGTGCCAGCAGAAGGGATCCCTATAGCAATCAGCCCCAGCATTTT. Residues: CASRRDPYSNQPQHF.

The chain has TRBV4-1 and TRBJ2-3; TRBD2 agrees at 8 bases. V lost 4 bases and J lost 5; bases outside the gene matches: 5. From germline, CDR1 is MGHRA and CDR2 YSYEKL. This CDR3 spans 14 amino acids. Here the CDR3 DNA reads TGCGCCAGCAGCCCGGGACTAGAGGGAGATACGCAGTATTTT. It translates to CASSPGLEGDTQYF.

The V gene is TRBV5-1, the J gene TRBJ2-7, with 14 bases identical to TRBD2. The CDR3 spans 18 residues. Unmatched junction bases numbered 8, after V lost 3 bases and J lost 0 bases. Germline-derived CDR1 and CDR2 are SGHRS and YFSETQ. The DNA for the CDR3 is TGCGCCAGCAGCTCTGGACTAGCGGGAGGATCAATCTCCTACGAGCAGTACTTC. This gives the protein CASSSGLAGGSISYEQYF. The full variable domain, in which reference TRBV5-1 and TRBJ2-7 provide the parts outside the CDR3, is KAGVTQTPRYLIKTRGQQVTLSCSPISGHRSVSWYQQTPGQGLQFLFEYFSETQRNKGNFPGRFSGRQFSNSRSEMNVSTLELGDSALYLCASSSGLAGGSISYEQYFGPGTRLTVT.

The chain carries TRBV29-1 and TRBJ1-4, with 7 positions matching TRBD1. The germline V gene encodes CDR1 SQVTM and CDR2 ANQGSEA. The CDR3 extends over 11 amino acids. The ends lost 7 bases at V and 12 bases at J; junction bases unmatched: 8. In DNA form, the CDR3 reads TGCAGCGCGCAACAGGGGACGGAACTGTTTTTT. Amino acids: CSAQQGTELFF.

The CDR3 here is CASSERTSGSFEQFF. CDR3 nucleotide sequence: TGTGCCAGCAGTGAGCGGACTAGCGGGAGTTTTGAGCAGTTCTTC. The chain joins TRBV2 to TRBJ2-1; 13 bases fit TRBD2. Unmatched junction bases numbered 5, after V lost 3 bases and J lost 9 bases. There are 15 residues in the CDR3. Looked up from germline, CDR1 is SNHLY and CDR2 is FYNNEI.

Only a few counts were recorded for this clone. The chain recombines TRBV7-6 with TRBJ2-5; D might be TRBD1 (6 bases). Deletions cut 1 base from V and 3 bases from J, with 15 bases between. The germline gives CDR1 SGHVS, CDR2 FNYEAQ. The CDR3 loop spans 16 amino acids. As DNA, the CDR3 is TGTGCCAGCAGCTTAGTGAGGGGGACGATAGAAGAGACCCAGTACTTC. This sequence encodes CASSLVRGTIEETQYF.

The rearrangement links TRBV7-9 to TRBJ2-2, with 12 nucleotides matching TRBD1. The V gene end was trimmed by 4 bases and the J gene end by 4 bases; junction bases not matched to a gene: 13. The CDR3 is 19 residues long. Germline CDR1 SEHNR, CDR2 FQNEAQ (reference sequence). The CDR3 is CASSSPRDRGRLSTGELFF. The CDR3 nucleotides are TGTGCCAGCAGCTCACCCCGGGACAGGGGGCGGTTAAGCACCGGGGAGCTGTTTTTT.

The V call is TRBV5-4, the J call TRBJ2-2, with unresolved D. The CDR3 is 15 residues long. The V and J ends lost 3 bases and 0 bases respectively, with 9 bases between them. Germline assignment: CDR1 SGHNT and CDR2 YYREEE (reference sequence). The DNA of the CDR3 is TGTGCCAGCAGCTACCTTACTGCGAACACCGGGGAGCTGTTTTTT. Residues: CASSYLTANTGELFF.

This clone has only one observation. V and J are TRBV6-5 and TRBJ2-3; D call uncertain. The CDR3 sequence is 13 residues long. Germline CDR1 reads MNHEY; CDR2 reads SVGAGI. The germline V and J ends were trimmed by 8 bases and 0 bases, with 9 bases remaining between them. Here the CDR3 DNA reads TGTGCCAGCTCCGCGGACAGCACAGATACGCAGTATTTT. Translated, it gives CASSADSTDTQYF.

This clone was observed once. CDR3 loop: CASSRSGRWGDTQYF. The CDR3 DNA sequence: TGTGCCAGCAGCCGTAGCGGGAGATGGGGAGATACGCAGTATTTT. This chain links TRBV28 with TRBJ2-3; 9 nucleotides align to TRBD2. J lost 5 bases, V lost 6 bases, and 9 bases had no gene match. Germline V CDR1 and CDR2: MDHEN, SYDVKM. The CDR3 has 15 amino acids.

This clone has just one count. The CDR3 is CASSHRGHHEQYF. CDR3 in DNA: TGTGCCAGCAGTCACAGGGGTCACCACGAGCAGTACTTC. This sequence joins TRBV28 and TRBJ2-7, with 7 nucleotides matching TRBD1. The V gene's germline CDR1 is MDHEN and CDR2 SYDVKM. The ends lost 5 bases at V and 5 bases at J; junction bases unmatched: 6. The CDR3 has 13 residues.

This chain links TRBV7-8 with TRBJ1-2; 7 bases align to TRBD1. V dropped 5 bases and J dropped 3; count of bases not matched to a gene: 6. From germline, CDR1 is SGHVS and CDR2 FQNEAQ. This CDR3 region has 14 residues. CDR3 loop: CASSTTGDDYGYTF. The CDR3 DNA sequence: TGTGCCAGCAGCACTACAGGGGACGACTATGGCTACACCTTC.

The gene calls are TRBV9 and TRBJ2-1; D possibly corresponds to TRBD2 (6 bases). V lost 0 bases and J 4 bases, leaving 14 bases between the germline ends. The CDR3 has 16 amino acids. CDR1 and CDR2 from the germline V gene are SGDLS and YYNGEE. CDR3 in amino acids: CASSVDGREIYNEQFF. The CDR3 DNA sequence: TGTGCCAGCAGCGTAGACGGGCGGGAAATTTACAATGAGCAGTTCTTC.

In its sample, this clone was seen once. This chain connects TRBV11-3 to TRBJ2-2, with TRBD1 as a possible D gene (6 bases). This CDR3 contains 16 residues. Germline assignment: CDR1 SGHNT and CDR2 YENEEA. Between the trimmed V and J ends, which lost 4 bases and 1 base, there was a span of 13 bases. CDR3 DNA sequence: TGTGCCAGCAGCTCCACCGGGACACTGAACACCGGGGAGCTGTTTTTT. Translated, it gives CASSSTGTLNTGELFF. The complete variable domain, with remaining parts taken from reference TRBV11-3 and TRBJ2-2, reads EAGVVQSPRYKIIEKKQPVAFWCNPISGHNTLYWYLQNLGQGPELLIRYENEEAVDDSQLPKDRFSAERLKGVDSTLKIQPAELGDSAVYLCASSSTGTLNTGELFFGEGSRLTVL.

V usage is TRBV10-3 and J usage is TRBJ2-5, with 8 bases identical to TRBD1. This CDR3 is built from 15 residues. Germline CDR1 ENHRY, CDR2 SYGVKD. Trimming cost V 11 bases and J 1 base; bases outside gene matches: 12. CDR3 residues: CASGTGQGVQETQYF. DNA for the CDR3: TGTGCCTCGGGGACAGGACAAGGGGTCCAAGAGACCCAGTACTTC.

This chain joins TRBV13 and TRBJ2-3; TRBD1 aligns across 9 bases. Trimming cost V 2 bases and J 4 bases; bases outside gene matches: 10. This CDR3 spans 17 amino acids. Germline CDR1 and CDR2: PRHDT and FYEKMQ (reference sequence). In DNA form, the CDR3 reads TGTGCCAGCAGCTTAAGGTTAGGGACAGGGACATCAGATACGCAGTATTTT. The encoded protein is CASSLRLGTGTSDTQYF.

As to this clone: This specimen includes other DNA sequences encoding the same CDR3. The chain carries TRBV28 and TRBJ2-6; D uncertain. The CDR3 length is 14 residues. The germline CDR1 and CDR2 sequences are MDHEN and SYDVKM. V was clipped by 5 bases and J by 1 base, with 6 bases between them. The CDR3 DNA follows: TGTGCCAGCAGTGTACTTTCTGGGGCCAACGTCCTGACTTTC. Translating it yields CASSVLSGANVLTF.

The chain employs TRBV19 and TRBJ1-4; D gene unclear. Germline values: CDR1 LNHDA, CDR2 SQIVND (reference sequence). The CDR3 totals 12 residues. V lost 7 bases, J lost 13 bases, and 16 bases lay in between. The CDR3 protein is CASTGTGLGLFF. CDR3 in DNA: TGTGCCAGTACGGGCACTGGACTCGGACTGTTTTTT. Supplemented by reference TRBV19 and TRBJ1-4, the full variable domain reads DGGITQSPKYLFRKEGQNVTLSCEQNLNHDAMYWYRQDPGQGLRLIYYSQIVNDFQKGDIAEGYSVSREKKESFPLTVTSAQKNPTAFYLCASTGTGLGLFFGSGTQLSVL.

The chain uses TRBV18 and TRBJ1-3; 7 nucleotides align to TRBD1. V gave up 3 bases and J gave up 4 bases; unmatched junction bases: 9. The germline CDR1 and CDR2 sequences are KGHSH and LQKENI. CDR3 length: 16 residues. CDR3 sequence (DNA): TGTGCCAGCTCACCCCAGGGGGGGTCCTTCGGAAACACCATATATTTT. This translates into CASSPQGGSFGNTIYF. Looking up the rest from reference TRBV18 and TRBJ1-3 gives the full variable domain: NAGVMQNPRHLVRRRGQEARLRCSPMKGHSHVYWYRQLPEEGLKFMVYLQKENIIDESGMPKERFSAEFPKEGPSILRIQQVVRGDSAAYFCASSPQGGSFGNTIYFGEGSWLTVV.

The rearrangement links TRBV11-2 to TRBJ2-1; 10 bases line up with TRBD2. CDR1 SGHAT and CDR2 FQNNGV come from the germline V gene. The CDR3 is 16 residues long. With 5 bases clipped from V and 8 bases from J, the junction kept 12 bases outside the gene matches. The CDR3 reads CASSDRLAGGADEQFF. The CDR3 DNA is TGTGCCAGCAGCGACAGACTAGCGGGCGGGGCCGATGAGCAGTTCTTC.